The next 10 T cell receptor beta chains were all read from a single sample in a study of blood T cell repertoires in COVID-19 (dated by TCRdb to about 2020). The library relied on the immunoSEQ multiplex PCR assay. The source is immuneACCESS, and TCRdb retained only in-frame sequences with V and J called. Part of the clones is not carried over; for the studies checked, unresolved V genes explain less than half of this, and the remainder is unexplained. This sample gives approximately 300,000 clones in total; about 87% of them show up just once. The ten top clones hold roughly 6% of the sample. Sequencing used peripheral blood. The receptors were sampled from a woman aged 45 to 65 with COVID-19, enrolled during active disease.

The CDR3, as DNA: TGTGCCAGTCAACTAGCGGGACGGACGGGGGAGCTGTTTTTT. This sequence encodes CASQLAGRTGELFF. The V call is TRBV19, the J call TRBJ2-2, with TRBD2 identical over 10 bases. From germline, CDR1 is LNHDA and CDR2 SQIVND (reference sequence). V shed 8 bases and J 8 bases; nucleotides not matched to a gene: 8. This CDR3 spans 14 amino acids.

The V gene is TRBV5-1, the J gene TRBJ2-7, with 10 bases lining up with TRBD1. The J segment lost 0 bases and the V segment lost 4 bases, leaving 4 bases of the junction unmatched. The germline CDR1 and CDR2 sequences are SGHRS and YFSETQ. This CDR3 has 15 amino acids. The CDR3 DNA reads TGCGCCAGCAGCGTGGGACAGGGGAGCTCCTACGAGCAGTACTTC. Its translation is CASSVGQGSSYEQYF.

This sequence joins TRBV10-3 and TRBJ2-3; TRBD1 aligns across 11 bases. Germline CDR1 and CDR2: ENHRY and SYGVKD. The trim removed 5 bases at V and 5 bases at J, leaving 6 bases unmatched. The CDR3 extends over 15 amino acids. The CDR3 is CAISRDRGGRDTQYF. CDR3 coding DNA: TGTGCCATCAGTAGGGACAGGGGGGGTAGAGATACGCAGTATTTT.

The gene calls are TRBV30 and TRBJ2-3, with 10 nucleotides matching TRBD2. Germline CDR1 and CDR2: GTSNPN and SVGIG (reference sequence). Germline trimming cut 0 bases from V and 1 base from J; bases unmatched to any gene: 1. The CDR3 is made up of 15 amino acids. CDR3 residues: CAWSVLAGGTDTQYF. CDR3 coding DNA: TGTGCCTGGAGTGTCCTAGCGGGAGGCACAGATACGCAGTATTTT.

This clone was counted only a few times. The chain carries TRBV4-1 and TRBJ1-5; 10 positions agree with TRBD1. Unmatched junction bases numbered 8, after V lost 5 bases and J lost 4 bases. CDR3 size: 16 residues. CDR1 MGHRA and CDR2 YSYEKL come from the germline V gene. The CDR3 sequence: CASSEVGQGNNQPQHF. The CDR3 DNA is TGCGCCAGCAGCGAAGTGGGACAGGGGAATAATCAGCCCCAGCATTTT.

CDR3 loop: CAISAYTSGMSTDTQYF. The CDR3 DNA follows: TGTGCCATCAGCGCCTATACTAGCGGGATGAGCACAGATACGCAGTATTTT. V is TRBV10-3 and J is TRBJ2-3, with 10 bases fitting TRBD2. V was clipped by 6 bases and J by 0 bases; unmatched bases: 9. Per the germline V gene, CDR1 is ENHRY and CDR2 is SYGVKD. CDR3 length: 17 residues.

CDR3 DNA: TGTGCCAGCACCGAACTGGCGGGAGGGCTAGATACGCAGTATTTT. Its protein is CASTELAGGLDTQYF. The genes are TRBV2 and TRBJ2-3, with TRBD2 identical over 9 bases. After removal of 7 bases from V and 5 bases from J, the junction contained 10 bases not matched to a gene. The germline CDR1 and CDR2 sequences are SNHLY and FYNNEI. The CDR3 has 15 residues.

The rearrangement links TRBV6-6 to TRBJ1-6; possibly TRBD1 for D (5 bases). CDR3 size: 14 residues. Trimming cost V 10 bases and J 0 bases, with 10 bases left between them. Looked up from germline, CDR1 is MNHNY and CDR2 is SVGAGI (reference sequence). The CDR3 DNA reads TGTGCCATTCAGGGCCGCTCCTATAATTCACCCCTCCACTTT. Its translation is CAIQGRSYNSPLHF.

V is TRBV27 and J is TRBJ1-2; D unresolved. The CDR3 is 14 amino acids. Germline values: CDR1 MNHEY, CDR2 SMNVEV (reference sequence). V was trimmed by 1 base and J by 2 bases, leaving 8 bases between them. The CDR3 protein is CASSLLSGNYGYTF. CDR3 sequence (DNA): TGTGCCAGCAGTTTATTGTCCGGGAACTATGGCTACACCTTC.

The gene calls are TRBV29-1 and TRBJ1-3; weak D call: TRBD1 (5 bases). Trimming removed 6 bases from V and 4 bases from J, with 13 bases in between. Germline V CDR1 and CDR2: SQVTM, ANQGSEA. This CDR3 is 13 amino acids long. The CDR3 nucleotides are TGCAGCGTCACCGGACCAGGGGGAAACACCATATATTTT. Its translation is CSVTGPGGNTIYF.